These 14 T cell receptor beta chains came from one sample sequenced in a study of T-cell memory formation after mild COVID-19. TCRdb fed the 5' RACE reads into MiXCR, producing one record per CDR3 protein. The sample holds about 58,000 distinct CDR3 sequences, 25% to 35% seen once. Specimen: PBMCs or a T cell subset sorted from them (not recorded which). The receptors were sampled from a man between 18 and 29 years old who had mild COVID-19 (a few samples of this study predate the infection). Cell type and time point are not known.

CDR3 region: CASSLNQEGQYF. The CDR3 nucleotides are TGTGCCAGCAGTTTGAATCAGGAAGGGCAGTACTTC. V gene TRBV6-6 combines with J gene TRBJ2-7; D unclear. Germline CDR1 reads MNHNY; CDR2 reads SVGAGI (reference sequence). Trimming shortened V by 4 bases and J by 9 bases, and 13 bases separated the two germline ends. This CDR3 has 12 amino acids.

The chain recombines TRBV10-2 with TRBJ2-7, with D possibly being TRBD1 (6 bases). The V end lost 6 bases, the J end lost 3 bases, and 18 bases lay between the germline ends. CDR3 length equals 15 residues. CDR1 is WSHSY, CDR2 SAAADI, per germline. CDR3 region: CASSSRQVLYYEQYF. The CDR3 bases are TGCGCCAGCAGCTCCAGACAGGTCTTGTACTACGAGCAGTACTTC.

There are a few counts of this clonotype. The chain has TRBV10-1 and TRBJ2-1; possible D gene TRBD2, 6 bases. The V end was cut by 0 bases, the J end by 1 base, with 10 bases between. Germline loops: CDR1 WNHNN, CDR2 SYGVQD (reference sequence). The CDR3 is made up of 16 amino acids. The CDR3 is CASSESRLASYNEQFF. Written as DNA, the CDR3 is TGCGCCAGCAGTGAGTCGAGGCTAGCGTCCTACAATGAGCAGTTCTTC.

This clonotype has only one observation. CDR3 protein: CSVLTGLTEAFF. The CDR3 DNA follows: TGCAGCGTCCTGACAGGGCTCACTGAAGCTTTCTTT. The chain carries TRBV29-1 and TRBJ1-1; TRBD1 aligns across 7 bases. Germline loops: CDR1 SQVTM, CDR2 ANQGSEA. The CDR3 runs to 12 residues. Losses at the gene ends were 6 bases for V and 4 bases for J; bases not matched to a gene: 5.

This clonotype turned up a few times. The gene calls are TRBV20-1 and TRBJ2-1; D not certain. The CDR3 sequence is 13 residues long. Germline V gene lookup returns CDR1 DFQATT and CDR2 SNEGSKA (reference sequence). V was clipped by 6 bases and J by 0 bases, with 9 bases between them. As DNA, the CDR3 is TGCAGTGCCGATTTAAGCTCCTACAATGAGCAGTTCTTC. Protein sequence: CSADLSSYNEQFF.

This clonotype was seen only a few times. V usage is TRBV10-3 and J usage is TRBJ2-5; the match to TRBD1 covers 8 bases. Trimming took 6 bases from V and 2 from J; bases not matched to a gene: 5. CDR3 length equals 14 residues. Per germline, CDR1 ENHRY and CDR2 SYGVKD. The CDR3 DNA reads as TGTGCCATCAGGGACAGGGAGACGCAAGAGACCCAGTACTTC. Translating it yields CAIRDRETQETQYF.

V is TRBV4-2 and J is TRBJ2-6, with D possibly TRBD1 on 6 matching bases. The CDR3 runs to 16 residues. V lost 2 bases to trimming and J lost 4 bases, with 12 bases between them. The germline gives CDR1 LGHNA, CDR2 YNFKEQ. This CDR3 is CASSQHTGTGANVLTF. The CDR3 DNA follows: TGTGCCAGCAGCCAACACACAGGGACCGGGGCCAACGTCCTGACTTTC.

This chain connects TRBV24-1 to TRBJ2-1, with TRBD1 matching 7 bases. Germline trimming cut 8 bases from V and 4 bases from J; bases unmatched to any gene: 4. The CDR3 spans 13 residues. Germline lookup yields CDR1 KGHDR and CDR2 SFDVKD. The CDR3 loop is CATMDRSYNEQFF. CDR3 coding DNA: TGTGCCACCATGGACAGGAGTTACAATGAGCAGTTCTTC.

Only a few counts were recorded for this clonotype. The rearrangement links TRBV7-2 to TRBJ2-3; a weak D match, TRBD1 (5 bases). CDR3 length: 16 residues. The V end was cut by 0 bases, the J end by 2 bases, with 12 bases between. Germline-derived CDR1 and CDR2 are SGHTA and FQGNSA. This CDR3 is CASSLAGAYYTDTQYF. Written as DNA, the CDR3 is TGTGCCAGCAGCTTAGCAGGGGCGTATTACACAGATACGCAGTATTTT.

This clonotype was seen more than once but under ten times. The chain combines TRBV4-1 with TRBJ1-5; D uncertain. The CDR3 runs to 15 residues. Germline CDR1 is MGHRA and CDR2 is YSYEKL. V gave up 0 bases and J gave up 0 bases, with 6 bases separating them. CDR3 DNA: TGCGCCAGCAGCCAAGAACAGTATAGCAATCAGCCCCAGCATTTT. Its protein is CASSQEQYSNQPQHF.

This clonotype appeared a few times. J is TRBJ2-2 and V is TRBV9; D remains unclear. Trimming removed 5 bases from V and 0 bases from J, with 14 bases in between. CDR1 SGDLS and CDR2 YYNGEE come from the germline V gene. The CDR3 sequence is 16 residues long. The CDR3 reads CASRVNSESNTGELFF. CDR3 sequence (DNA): TGTGCCAGCAGAGTAAATTCGGAATCGAACACCGGGGAGCTGTTTTTT.

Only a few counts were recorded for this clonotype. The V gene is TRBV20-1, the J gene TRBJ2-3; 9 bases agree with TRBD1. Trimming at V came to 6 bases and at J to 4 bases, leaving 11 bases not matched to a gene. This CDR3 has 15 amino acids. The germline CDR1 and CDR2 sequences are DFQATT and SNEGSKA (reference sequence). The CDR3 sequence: CSAHSGTGRSDTQYF. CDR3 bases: TGCAGTGCCCACTCCGGGACAGGGCGTTCAGATACGCAGTATTTT.

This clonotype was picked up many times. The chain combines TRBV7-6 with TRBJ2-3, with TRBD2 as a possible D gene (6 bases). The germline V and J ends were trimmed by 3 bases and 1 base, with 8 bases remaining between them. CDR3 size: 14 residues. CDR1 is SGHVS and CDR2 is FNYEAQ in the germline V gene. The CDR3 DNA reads TGTGCCAGCAGCTTCGGCGGGGGCACAGATACGCAGTATTTT. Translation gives CASSFGGGTDTQYF.

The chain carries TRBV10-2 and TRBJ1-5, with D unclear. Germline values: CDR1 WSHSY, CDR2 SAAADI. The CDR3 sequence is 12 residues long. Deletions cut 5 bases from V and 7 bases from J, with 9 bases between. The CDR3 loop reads CASSWGEQPQHF. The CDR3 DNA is TGCGCCAGCAGTTGGGGTGAGCAGCCCCAGCATTTT.